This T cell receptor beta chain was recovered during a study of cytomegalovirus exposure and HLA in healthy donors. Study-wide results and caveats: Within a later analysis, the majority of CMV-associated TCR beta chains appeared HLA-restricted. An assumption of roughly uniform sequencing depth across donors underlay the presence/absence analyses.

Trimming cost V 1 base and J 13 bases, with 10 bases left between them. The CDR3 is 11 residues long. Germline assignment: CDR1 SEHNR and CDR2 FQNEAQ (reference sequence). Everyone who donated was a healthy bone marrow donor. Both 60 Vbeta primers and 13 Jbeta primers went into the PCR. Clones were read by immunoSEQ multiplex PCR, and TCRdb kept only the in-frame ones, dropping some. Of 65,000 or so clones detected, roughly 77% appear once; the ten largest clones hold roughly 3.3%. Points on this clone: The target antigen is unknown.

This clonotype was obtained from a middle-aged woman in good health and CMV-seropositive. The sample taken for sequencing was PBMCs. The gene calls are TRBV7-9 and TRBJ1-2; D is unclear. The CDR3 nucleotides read TGTGCCAGCAGCTTAGGGGAGGCCGGCACCTTC. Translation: CASSLGEAGTF. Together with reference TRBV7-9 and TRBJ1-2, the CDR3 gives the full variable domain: DTGVSQNPRHKITKRGQNVTFRCDPISEHNRLYWYRQTLGQGPEFLTYFQNEAQLEKSRLLSDRFSAERPKGSFSTLEIQRTEQGDSAMYLCASSLGEAGTFGSGTRLTVV.